This section outlines one T cell receptor beta chain sequence together with its context. The entry originates in a study of blood T cell repertoires in COVID-19. Study details: Samples of COVID-19 (acute and convalescent) were obtained from the United States, Italy and Spain. Sources were T cells, B-cell-depleted T cells, or PBMCs; the material itself was cDNA or gDNA.

Patients in Seattle were enrolled during active infection, then followed longitudinally. Original analysis: Amplification of reference gene primers provided the estimated nucleated cell counts. The repertoire was sequenced with immunoSEQ multiplex PCR; TCRdb's copy has only in-frame clones and lacks some. The V and J calls and clone size come from that table; D and trimming were worked out from the DNA. This sample has some 450,000 clones, with about 87% found just once. The V and J ends lost 6 bases and 8 bases, in that order; junction bases with no gene match: 10. Germline lookup yields CDR1 PRHDT and CDR2 FYEKMQ (reference sequence). This CDR3 region has 14 residues.

This TCR came from a man between 18 and 29 years old with COVID-19, enrolled during active disease. The V gene is TRBV13, the J gene TRBJ2-3; TRBD2 aligns across 8 bases. The sequenced material came from peripheral blood. The CDR3 loop reads CASSQAGGAGTQYF. Written as DNA, the CDR3 is TGTGCCAGCAGTCAAGCCGGGGGGGCCGGTACGCAGTATTTT. Drawing the rest from reference TRBV13 and TRBJ2-3, the complete variable domain is AAGVIQSPRHLIKEKRETATLKCYPIPRHDTVYWYQQGPGQDPQFLISFYEKMQSDKGSIPDRFSAQQFSDYHSELNMSSLELGDSALYFCASSQAGGAGTQYFGPGTRLTVL.